This note documents a single T cell receptor beta chain sequence. What it recognizes is unknown. TCR sequencing used cDNA made by reverse transcription of extracted RNA. Assay used: immunoSEQ multiplex PCR; TCRdb lists only in-frame clones, some missing. The repertoire holds about 220,000 clones, around 57% seen once, with 1.6% in the top ten. This entry belongs to a study of CD8+ T cells in alopecia areata. Findings of the study overall: The presence of one nonresponder keeps the tie between baseline CD8+ expansion and response uncertain.

Treatment reported: oral pan-JAK inhibitor, 5-10 mg twice daily. CDR1 is WSHSY, CDR2 SAAADI, per germline. Trimming cost V 2 bases and J 6 bases, with 11 bases left between them. The CDR3 spans 13 residues. This clonotype was sampled from a human donor with alopecia areata. This material consisted of CD4+ T cells sorted from blood, taken at week 4, from a patient treated with tofacitinib. The chain employs TRBV10-2 and TRBJ2-7; a possible D gene is TRBD2 (7 bases). CDR3 nucleotide sequence: TGCGCCAGCAGTGAGCGGGGGGCGAGCGAGCAGTACTTC. Translating gives CASSERGASEQYF.